The 17 T cell receptor beta chains given below trace back to one sample, sequenced in a study of blood T cells in healthy people across ages. Primed by a sample-barcoded 5' primer and a J-beta primer mix, a second PCR proceeded for 7 to 11 cycles. TCRdb passed the 5' RACE reads through MiXCR, listing each CDR3 protein once. The sample has roughly 1,500,000 distinct CDR3 sequences, almost 35% seen once. Sequenced: blood. The receptor set was obtained from a woman aged 25 to 39 in good health.

Only a few counts were recorded for this clonotype. The chain carries TRBV6-2 or TRBV6-3 and TRBJ2-7; no definite D call. V lost 2 bases and J 2 bases, leaving 13 bases between the germline ends. CDR3 length equals 15 residues. Germline CDR1 is MNHEY and CDR2 is SVGEGT. The chain's CDR3 is CASSYDVGNPYEQYF. CDR3 DNA sequence: TGTGCCAGCAGTTACGATGTGGGCAACCCCTACGAGCAGTACTTC.

The rearrangement joins TRBV12-3 or TRBV12-4 to TRBJ2-3, with unresolved D. The germline V and J ends were trimmed by 7 bases and 1 base, with 9 bases remaining between them. The CDR3 is 13 amino acids. CDR3: CASIQRGTDTQYF. CDR3 DNA: TGTGCCAGCATCCAGCGCGGCACAGATACGCAGTATTTT.

V usage is TRBV6-5 and J usage is TRBJ2-7; a weak D match, TRBD1 (5 bases). V lost 8 bases and J lost 6, with 17 bases in between. The CDR3 is made up of 13 amino acids. Germline V gene data show CDR1 as MNHEY and CDR2 as SVGAGI. CDR3 nucleotides: TGTGCCAGCTCCGCCAGCTGGGGCCCCGAGCAGTACTTC. Translated, it gives CASSASWGPEQYF.

A few counts support this clonotype. This rearrangement joins TRBV20-1 to TRBJ1-2; no definite D call. Germline V lookup: CDR1 DFQATT, CDR2 SNEGSKA (reference sequence). The CDR3 extends over 16 amino acids. V lost 0 bases and J 1 base, leaving 15 bases between the germline ends. CDR3 in amino acids: CSARDSMQRVNYGYTF. CDR3 DNA: TGCAGTGCTAGAGATAGTATGCAGCGGGTTAACTATGGCTACACCTTC.

This clonotype was counted between two and nine times. V usage is TRBV12-3 or TRBV12-4 and J usage is TRBJ2-7; possible D gene TRBD1, 6 bases. The CDR3 has 13 residues. Trimming pared 4 bases from V and 7 bases from J, leaving 14 bases between. DNA for the CDR3: TGTGCCAGCAGTTCCGGGACAATCCCGGAGCAGTACTTC. Translated, it gives CASSSGTIPEQYF.

The table lists this clonotype with many counts. This rearrangement joins TRBV7-9 to TRBJ1-1, with no clear D. V was cut by 7 bases and J by 1 base, with 10 bases left in between. This CDR3 is built from 13 residues. Germline V gene data show CDR1 as SEHNR and CDR2 as FQNEAQ (reference sequence). Written as DNA, the CDR3 is TGTGCCAGCACCCCGGGTTCGAACACTGAAGCTTTCTTT. As protein: CASTPGSNTEAFF.

This chain links TRBV10-1 with TRBJ2-3; the D gene is possibly TRBD2 (6 bases). The germline V gene has CDR1 WNHNN and CDR2 SYGVQD (reference sequence). V was pared by 3 bases and J by 7 bases, with 11 bases between. This CDR3 contains 13 residues. CDR3 nucleotide sequence: TGCGCCAGCAGTGATTGGGACTCGAATACGCAGTATTTT. Protein product: CASSDWDSNTQYF.

This clonotype was detected a few times. The chain carries TRBV20-1 and TRBJ1-1; tentatively, D is TRBD1 (6 bases). V lost 5 bases and J 3 bases, leaving 19 bases between the germline ends. CDR3 size: 15 residues. The germline V gene has CDR1 DFQATT and CDR2 SNEGSKA (reference sequence). The CDR3 protein is CSARSLQGWDTEAFF. CDR3 nucleotide sequence: TGCAGTGCTCGTTCCTTACAGGGTTGGGACACTGAAGCTTTCTTT.

The chain has TRBV2 and TRBJ1-6, with a possible D match to TRBD1 (6 bases). Trimming stripped 5 bases from V and 10 bases from J, with 12 bases between. The CDR3 is made up of 13 amino acids. Looked up from germline, CDR1 is SNHLY and CDR2 is FYNNEI. Here the CDR3 reads CASSMTGRSPLHF. As DNA, the CDR3 is TGTGCCAGCAGTATGACAGGACGCTCACCCCTCCACTTT.

This clonotype was picked up a small number of times. The chain couples TRBV10-3 to TRBJ2-2; the match to TRBD1 covers 11 bases. Germline CDR1 reads ENHRY; CDR2 reads SYGVKD. Trimming removed 2 bases from V and 0 bases from J; junction bases left unmatched: 11. This CDR3 has 20 amino acids. CDR3 residues: CAISETRGQGDITNTGELFF. DNA of the CDR3: TGTGCCATCAGTGAGACCCGGGGACAGGGGGACATTACGAACACCGGGGAGCTGTTTTTT.

The chain combines TRBV21-1 with TRBJ2-4; the table calls TRBD1, which could not be checked here. TRBV21-1 is annotated as a pseudogene. The CDR3 extends over 16 amino acids. CDR3 sequence (DNA): TGTGCCAGCAGCGACCGGGGCAGAGGGAACAAAAACATTCAATACTTC. Translated, it gives CASSDRGRGNKNIQYF.

This clonotype has just one count. Given the absence of the conserved phenylalanine or tryptophan at the CDR3 end, a read error is likely. The CDR3 is CASSMGGSSSYEQYC. The CDR3 DNA sequence: TGTGCCAGCAGTATGGGAGGAAGCAGCTCCTACGAGCAGTACTGC. This chain joins TRBV5-6 and TRBJ2-7, with a weak D call TRBD2 (6 bases). The CDR3 has 15 amino acids. Germline assignment: CDR1 SGHDT and CDR2 YYEEEE. V gave up 5 bases and J gave up 0 bases, with 15 bases separating them.

This clonotype was observed a few times. This chain links TRBV20-1 with TRBJ1-2; 7 nucleotides match TRBD1. The germline V gene encodes CDR1 DFQATT and CDR2 SNEGSKA (reference sequence). J gave up 4 bases and V 3 bases, and 5 bases lay outside the gene matches. The length of the CDR3 is 13 residues. The CDR3: CSASRQGVYGYTF. CDR3 nucleotides: TGCAGTGCTAGTAGGCAGGGGGTCTATGGCTACACCTTC.

The chain carries TRBV12-3 or TRBV12-4 and TRBJ1-1; D is unclear. This CDR3 is 14 amino acids long. Trimming left V 1 base short and J 4 bases short, with 10 bases between. The CDR3 nucleotides are TGTGCCAGCAGTTTAGAGGAAGCGGGCACTGAAGCTTTCTTT. Its protein product is CASSLEEAGTEAFF.

This clonotype came up many times. V is TRBV3-1 and J is TRBJ1-5; D gene uncertain. The CDR3 sequence is 13 residues long. Trimming took off 4 bases at V and 5 bases at J, with 9 bases between the two ends. Germline V gene data show CDR1 as LGHDT and CDR2 as YNNKEL (reference sequence). For the CDR3, the DNA is TGTGCCAGCAGCCTCGGAACTTATCAGCCCCAGCATTTT. It specifies CASSLGTYQPQHF.

This clonotype has just a few counts. This chain links TRBV9 with TRBJ2-3; 11 nucleotides line up with TRBD2. This CDR3 comprises 16 residues. Per the germline V gene, CDR1 is SGDLS and CDR2 is YYNGEE. J was trimmed by 5 bases and V by 2 bases; bases with no gene match: 7. In DNA, the CDR3 is TGTGCCAGCAGCGTCTTTAGCGGGGGGGCGCAAGATACGCAGTATTTT. It specifies CASSVFSGGAQDTQYF.

In regard to this clonotype: A much larger clone sits a single nucleotide away, making a read error possible. The gene calls are TRBV7-8 and TRBJ2-4; no clear D gene. The CDR3 extends over 14 amino acids. Per germline, CDR1 SGHVS and CDR2 FQNEAQ. The CDR3 nucleotides are TGTGTCAGCAGCCCCCGAGGCCTGGGCTACATTCAGTACTTC. This encodes CVSSPRGLGYIQYF.